Listed here are 26 T cell receptor beta chains from one sample, sequenced in a study of T cell responses to AZD1222 COVID-19 vaccine. The assay was immunoSEQ multiplex PCR, and TCRdb's table has in-frame clones only and misses some. The sample records tens of thousands of clones, about 74% being singletons. Sample: peripheral blood, taken on day 0 of AZD1222 vaccination. Source of these receptors: an adult in good health.

The chain uses TRBV28 and TRBJ1-2, with a tentative D call TRBD1 (5 bases). The length of the CDR3 is 14 residues. Germline V CDR1 and CDR2: MDHEN, SYDVKM. The V end was cut by 6 bases, the J end by 4 bases, with 15 bases between. The CDR3 reads CASRREGASYGYTF. In DNA, the CDR3 is TGTGCCAGCAGAAGAGAAGGGGCCTCCTATGGCTACACCTTC.

The chain couples TRBV2 to TRBJ1-5; possibly TRBD1 for D (6 bases). The CDR3 has 13 residues. Germline CDR1 is SNHLY and CDR2 is FYNNEI. V gave up 7 bases and J gave up 2 bases, with 9 bases separating them. The CDR3 DNA is TGTGCCAGCAACAGGGTAGGCAATCAGCCCCAGCATTTT. It is translated as CASNRVGNQPQHF.

V and J are TRBV19 and TRBJ1-5; D might be TRBD1 (5 bases). The germline V and J ends were trimmed by 5 bases and 7 bases, with 21 bases remaining between them. The CDR3 runs 16 residues. CDR1 is LNHDA and CDR2 is SQIVND in the germline V gene (reference sequence). The CDR3 DNA is TGTGCCAGTAGTGCTCCTCGAGGCGGGCAGGGACAGCCCCAGCATTTT. It encodes CASSAPRGGQGQPQHF. Complete variable domain (other parts from reference TRBV19 and TRBJ1-5): DGGITQSPKYLFRKEGQNVTLSCEQNLNHDAMYWYRQDPGQGLRLIYYSQIVNDFQKGDIAEGYSVSREKKESFPLTVTSAQKNPTAFYLCASSAPRGGQGQPQHFGDGTRLSIL.

The chain combines TRBV5-4 with TRBJ2-5; no definite D call. There are 13 residues in the CDR3. V lost 0 bases to trimming and J lost 0 bases, with 3 bases between them. The germline V gene has CDR1 SGHNT and CDR2 YYREEE (reference sequence). The CDR3 DNA reads TGTGCCAGCAGCTTGGGGAACCAAGAGACCCAGTACTTC. It is translated as CASSLGNQETQYF.

The rearrangement joins TRBV2 to TRBJ2-7; D gene unclear. The CDR3 contains 12 residues. The germline V and J ends were trimmed by 4 bases and 4 bases, with 8 bases remaining between them. Germline CDR1 and CDR2: SNHLY and FYNNEI. The CDR3 DNA reads as TGTGCCAGCAGTGTAACTGCATACGAGCAGTACGTC. Its protein product is CASSVTAYEQYV.

The J gene is TRBJ1-3, the V gene TRBV5-1; no clear D. With 4 bases removed from V and 2 bases from J, the gap between germline ends came to 10 bases. This CDR3 is built from 14 residues. The germline gives CDR1 SGHRS, CDR2 YFSETQ. The DNA of the CDR3 is TGCGCCAGCAGCGCGCTAGGCACTGGAAACACCATATATTTT. It encodes CASSALGTGNTIYF.

The rearrangement links TRBV28 to TRBJ1-5; D uncertain. The CDR3 runs 13 residues. Per the germline V gene, CDR1 is MDHEN and CDR2 is SYDVKM. Deletions cut 6 bases from V and 4 bases from J, with 10 bases between. CDR3 loop: CASSTSRNQPQHF. CDR3 in DNA: TGTGCCAGCAGCACAAGTCGGAATCAGCCCCAGCATTTT.

The rearrangement uses TRBV5-4 and TRBJ2-7; TRBD1 matches 7 bases. CDR3 length equals 13 residues. Germline V gene lookup returns CDR1 SGHNT and CDR2 YYREEE (reference sequence). The V and J ends lost 4 bases and 9 bases, in that order; junction bases with no gene match: 10. In DNA form, the CDR3 reads TGTGCCAGCAGCCCTAGGGGGCCAGGGGGGCAGTACTTC. This sequence encodes CASSPRGPGGQYF.

The V call is TRBV4-1, the J call TRBJ1-4, with D maybe TRBD1 (6 bases). CDR3 length equals 16 residues. The V end was cut by 0 bases, the J end by 3 bases, with 11 bases between. Germline-derived CDR1 and CDR2 are MGHRA and YSYEKL. CDR3 nucleotides: TGCGCCAGCAGCCAAGAGCTACAGGGCCCTAATGAAAAACTGTTTTTT. This sequence encodes CASSQELQGPNEKLFF.

This clone occurred a few times. The chain couples TRBV7-9 to TRBJ2-7, with 12 nucleotides matching TRBD1. Germline-derived CDR1 and CDR2 are SEHNR and FQNEAQ (reference sequence). This CDR3 is 17 amino acids long. V was pared by 5 bases and J by 4 bases, with 12 bases of the junction left unmatched. The CDR3 protein is CASSPPFGTGGTYEQYF. In DNA form, the CDR3 reads TGTGCCAGCAGCCCTCCCTTCGGGACAGGGGGCACGTACGAGCAGTACTTC.

The chain carries TRBV11-2 and TRBJ2-5; D is undetermined. Looked up from germline, CDR1 is SGHAT and CDR2 is FQNNGV. This CDR3 contains 12 residues. V lost 0 bases to trimming and J lost 5 bases, with 4 bases between them. CDR3 loop: CASSLEGETQYF. The DNA for the CDR3 is TGTGCCAGCAGCTTAGAAGGCGAGACCCAGTACTTC.

The chain is built from TRBV5-1 and TRBJ2-1, with TRBD2 matching 14 bases. The CDR3 is 15 residues long. Germline lookup yields CDR1 SGHRS and CDR2 YFSETQ. Trimming cost V 3 bases and J 5 bases; bases outside gene matches: 1. The CDR3 sequence: CASSWTSGGNNEQFF. The CDR3 nucleotides are TGCGCCAGCAGCTGGACTAGCGGGGGGAACAATGAGCAGTTCTTC. The variable domain in full, with the rest retrieved from reference TRBV5-1 and TRBJ2-1, is KAGVTQTPRYLIKTRGQQVTLSCSPISGHRSVSWYQQTPGQGLQFLFEYFSETQRNKGNFPGRFSGRQFSNSRSEMNVSTLELGDSALYLCASSWTSGGNNEQFFGPGTRLTVL.

The V and J genes are TRBV27 and TRBJ2-2; 13 positions match TRBD2. The CDR3 totals 19 residues. The germline CDR1 and CDR2 sequences are MNHEY and SMNVEV (reference sequence). The junction had 12 bases not matched to a gene; V was cut back by 5 bases and J by 3 bases. The CDR3, as DNA: TGTGCCAGCAGTCCCCCGACGGGACTAGCGGGGTTCTACACCGGGGAGCTGTTTTTT. Encoded protein: CASSPPTGLAGFYTGELFF.

CDR3 coding DNA: TGTGCCAGTTGTTTACGAGGGAGTTTGGCAGATACGCAGTATTTT. Amino acids: CASCLRGSLADTQYF. The rearrangement links TRBV19 to TRBJ2-3; D may be TRBD2 (5 bases). Germline lookup yields CDR1 LNHDA and CDR2 SQIVND (reference sequence). The CDR3 is 15 residues long. Trimming left V 8 bases short and J 4 bases short, with 19 bases between.

Here the CDR3 reads CASKQTTGKHGYTF. The CDR3 DNA follows: TGTGCCAGTAAGCAGACGACAGGGAAGCATGGCTACACCTTC. The J gene is TRBJ1-2, the V gene TRBV19, with 7 bases aligning to TRBD1. The germline CDR1 and CDR2 sequences are LNHDA and SQIVND (reference sequence). The CDR3 has 14 amino acids. The junction had 11 bases not matched to a gene; V was cut back by 7 bases and J by 6 bases.

In its sample, this clone was seen a few times. The V and J genes are TRBV5-4 and TRBJ1-3, with 10 bases fitting TRBD1. In germline, CDR1 is SGHNT, CDR2 YYREEE (reference sequence). V was pared by 4 bases and J by 3 bases, with 13 bases of the junction left unmatched. This CDR3 has 18 amino acids. The DNA of the CDR3 is TGTGCCAGCAGCGGACAGGGGGGACTCGGCCCACGTGGAAACACCATATATTTT. Encoded protein: CASSGQGGLGPRGNTIYF. Variable domain in full (rest from reference TRBV5-4 and TRBJ1-3): ETGVTQSPTHLIKTRGQQVTLRCSSQSGHNTVSWYQQALGQGPQFIFQYYREEENGRGNFPPRFSGLQFPNYSSELNVNALELDDSALYLCASSGQGGLGPRGNTIYFGEGSWLTVV.

This chain uses TRBV30 with TRBJ2-7, with 8 positions matching TRBD2. From germline, CDR1 is GTSNPN and CDR2 SVGIG (reference sequence). The CDR3 totals 12 residues. V lost 5 bases, J lost 7 bases, and 7 bases stayed unmatched. The CDR3 protein is CAWRPGGTEQYF. Here the CDR3 DNA reads TGTGCCTGGCGGCCGGGAGGGACGGAGCAGTACTTC.

The chain carries TRBV27 and TRBJ2-1; a weak D match, TRBD2 (6 bases). Looked up from germline, CDR1 is MNHEY and CDR2 is SMNVEV (reference sequence). The CDR3 is 15 amino acids. Deletions cut 8 bases from V and 0 bases from J, with 14 bases between. The CDR3 DNA reads TGTGCCAGCGGGGGACTCTACAACTCCTACAATGAGCAGTTCTTC. Its translation: CASGGLYNSYNEQFF.

This rearrangement joins TRBV11-2 to TRBJ1-2; TRBD1 might be the D (6 bases). The germline V gene has CDR1 SGHAT and CDR2 FQNNGV. The CDR3 is 13 residues long. Trimming left V 1 base short and J 8 bases short, with 11 bases between. For the CDR3, the DNA is TGTGCCAGCAGCTTAGTCTCAGGGGAAGGCTACACCTTC. Translation: CASSLVSGEGYTF.

The V gene is TRBV27, the J gene TRBJ2-7, with no clear D. This CDR3 comprises 14 residues. The V gene's germline CDR1 is MNHEY and CDR2 SMNVEV (reference sequence). V lost 4 bases and J lost 3, with 13 bases in between. The CDR3 is CASSSDVMSYEQYF. As DNA, the CDR3 is TGTGCCAGCAGTTCGGACGTGATGAGCTACGAGCAGTACTTC.

The V and J genes are TRBV7-8 and TRBJ2-7; no firm D call. This CDR3 contains 16 residues. V was trimmed by 1 base and J by 0 bases, leaving 13 bases between them. Germline V gene sequence: CDR1 SGHVS, CDR2 FQNEAQ. CDR3: CASSLVIESSSYEQYV. The CDR3 nucleotides read TGTGCCAGCAGCTTAGTCATTGAATCTAGCTCCTACGAGCAGTACGTC.

The chain has TRBV6-5 and TRBJ1-5, with D possibly being TRBD1 (5 bases). Germline-derived CDR1 and CDR2 are MNHEY and SVGAGI. The CDR3 loop spans 15 amino acids. Trimming stripped 4 bases from V and 1 base from J, with 11 bases between. CDR3 sequence (DNA): TGTGCCAGCAGTTCCGGGACCCAGAGCAATCAGCCCCAGCATTTT. Protein sequence: CASSSGTQSNQPQHF.

V is TRBV21-1 and J is TRBJ1-1; TRBD1 is taken as the D call from the table, unchecked against the DNA. TRBV21-1 corresponds to a pseudogene. The CDR3 spans 14 residues. For the CDR3, the DNA is TGTGCCAGCAAAAAGGGGCCGGAGAACACTGAAGCTTTCTTT. Translation gives CASKKGPENTEAFF.

J is TRBJ1-5 and V is TRBV27; weak D call: TRBD1 (6 bases). The CDR3 length is 17 residues. The V end lost 7 bases, the J end lost 0 bases, and 19 bases lay between the germline ends. Per germline, CDR1 MNHEY and CDR2 SMNVEV (reference sequence). The CDR3 region is CASTSLGADYSNQPQHF. In nucleotides, the CDR3 is TGTGCCAGCACCTCCTTGGGGGCAGATTATAGCAATCAGCCCCAGCATTTT.

The chain has TRBV19 and TRBJ1-2; D not resolved. Trimming took 5 bases from V and 6 from J, leaving 19 bases between them. CDR3 length equals 15 residues. The germline CDR1 and CDR2 sequences are LNHDA and SQIVND (reference sequence). CDR3 sequence: CASSPQDTRGNGYTF. CDR3 DNA sequence: TGTGCCAGTAGTCCCCAAGACACTCGAGGGAATGGCTACACCTTC.

This clone has a single count. This chain joins TRBV9 and TRBJ1-3, with D unresolved. Germline loops: CDR1 SGDLS, CDR2 YYNGEE. V was cut by 2 bases and J by 0 bases, with 12 bases left in between. The length of the CDR3 is 16 residues. In DNA, the CDR3 is TGTGCCAGCAGCGTCGGCCTCACGAGCTCTGGAAACACCATATATTTT. Translation gives CASSVGLTSSGNTIYF.